The TCR beta chain under discussion was sequenced for a study of blood T cell repertoires in COVID-19. Repertoires were generated with immunoSEQ multiplex PCR, while TCRdb's copy carries only in-frame clones and drops some. The sample lists about 290,000 clones, approximately 80% seen once, with around 4.5% in the top ten. The TCR sequence derives from a woman aged 50 to 60 with active or convalescent COVID-19. Sequencing was performed on peripheral blood.

The CDR3 sequence is CASTGVRAYGYTF. The CDR3 DNA reads as TGTGCCTCCACAGGGGTACGCGCCTATGGCTACACCTTC. This chain joins TRBV30 and TRBJ1-2; TRBD1 matches at 7 bases. The germline gives CDR1 GTSNPN, CDR2 SVGIG (reference sequence). V lost 7 bases and J lost 4; bases outside the gene matches: 9. This CDR3 has 13 amino acids.